This T cell receptor (beta chain) originates from a study of CD8+ T cells in alopecia areata. This clone was seen a few times. Genes and germline are mouse. Extracted RNA was reverse transcribed, and the resulting cDNA served as sequencing template. This table comes from immunoSEQ multiplex PCR, and its TCRdb copy is limited to in-frame clones, with some not included. The sample includes 90,000 to 130,000 clones, none of them occurring once. The origin of this receptor is a C3H/HeJ mouse with alopecia areata. Mouse MHC haplotype: H2-k. The source material was lesional skin.

CDR3 DNA, as far as it was read: TGTGCTAGACAGGGCCCAAACACA. This gives the protein CARQGPNT. The CDR3, in full, reads CARQGPNTEVFF. This chain links TRBV17 with TRBJ1-1; D perhaps matches TRBD1 (6 bases). The missing CDR3 end, 4 residues past where the read stops, is filled in from the germline J gene. The CDR3 contains 12 residues. The V gene lost 9 bases and the J gene lost 0 bases, with 8 bases spanning the gap. CDR1 MNHDT and CDR2 YYDKIL come from the germline V gene.